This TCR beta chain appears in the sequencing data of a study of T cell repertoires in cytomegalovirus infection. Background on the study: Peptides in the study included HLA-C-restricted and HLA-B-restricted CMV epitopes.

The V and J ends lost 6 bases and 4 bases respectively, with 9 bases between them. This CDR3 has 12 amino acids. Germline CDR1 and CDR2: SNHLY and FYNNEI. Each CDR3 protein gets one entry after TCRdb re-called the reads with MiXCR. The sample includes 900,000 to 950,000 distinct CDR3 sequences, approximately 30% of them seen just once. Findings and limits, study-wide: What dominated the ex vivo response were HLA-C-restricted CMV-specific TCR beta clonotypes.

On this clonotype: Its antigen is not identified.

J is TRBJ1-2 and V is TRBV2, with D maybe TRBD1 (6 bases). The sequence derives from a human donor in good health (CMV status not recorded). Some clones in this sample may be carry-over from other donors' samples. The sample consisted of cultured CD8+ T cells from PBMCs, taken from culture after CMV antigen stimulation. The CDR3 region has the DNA TGTGCCAGCAGGGACAGCGTCTATGGCTACACCTTC. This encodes CASRDSVYGYTF.